The rows below give T cell receptor beta chains drawn from one sample of a study of response to subunit inactivated influenza vaccine. TCRdb fed the RT-PCR reads into MiXCR, producing one record per CDR3 protein. The sample includes 500,000 or so distinct CDR3 sequences, over 9.5% of them seen just once. Sample: PBMCs from blood, taken around seven weeks after vaccination. The receptors were gathered from a man in his fifties or sixties who received an inactivated influenza vaccine. The CDR3 runs from the conserved cysteine through the conserved F or W. D genes are given only for firm matches. The size entry is marked missing in some rows and otherwise reads once, few, many or a size class.

cdr3_nt,cdr3_aa,clone_size,j_call,v_call,d_call
TGTGCCACCAGCCGCTCCCACGGAGGGGATACGCAGTATTTT,CATSRSHGGDTQYF,-,TRBJ2-3,TRBV15,-
TGTGCCAGCAGTTTAAATTCAGCTTACCAGCCCCAGCATTTT,CASSLNSAYQPQHF,few,TRBJ1-5,TRBV12-3/TRBV12-4,-
TGTGCCAGCAGCTCGACAGGGGGCGTTATCTCCGGGGCCAACGTCCTGACTTTC,CASSSTGGVISGANVLTF,few,TRBJ2-6,TRBV11-2,TRBD1
TGTGCCAGCAGCGCGGGGACCCGGGACAGGGCTTCAGAGAGTGAAAAACTGTTTTTT,CASSAGTRDRASESEKLFF,-,TRBJ1-4,TRBV11-1,TRBD1
TGTGCCAGCAGTTATGGGACCCATCGGGAGCAGTTCTTC,CASSYGTHREQFF,many,TRBJ2-1,TRBV12-3/TRBV12-4,-
TGTGCCAGCAGCTTAGTTGGGCTAGCTAGCACAGATACGCAGTATTTT,CASSLVGLASTDTQYF,few,TRBJ2-3,TRBV7-2,-
TGCGCCAGCAGCTCAGACAGGGATGCCTACGAGCAGTACTTC,CASSSDRDAYEQYF,-,TRBJ2-7,TRBV5-1,TRBD1
TGCAGTGCAACCGGGACACTGAGGAATAATGAGCAGTTCTTC,CSATGTLRNNEQFF,many,TRBJ2-1,TRBV20-1,-
TGTGCCAGCTCACCACCTGGCGGGGCCTCCTACGAGCAGTACTTC,CASSPPGGASYEQYF,few,TRBJ2-7,TRBV18,-
TGTGCCAGCGGGCCCCCGGGACAGGGATACAATGAGCAGTTCTTC,CASGPPGQGYNEQFF,-,TRBJ2-1,TRBV6-1,TRBD1
TGTGCCAGCAGCCAAGAGATGATGACCTACGAGCAGTACTTC,CASSQEMMTYEQYF,few,TRBJ2-7,TRBV4-2,-
TGCGCCAGCAGCTTTTCGACAGGGGCCTTTAATTCACCCCTCCACTTT,CASSFSTGAFNSPLHF,few,TRBJ1-6,TRBV5-1,TRBD1
TGTGCCAGCAGGATAGGGGGCGGAACAGATACGCAGTATTTT,CASRIGGGTDTQYF,-,TRBJ2-3,TRBV28,TRBD1
TGTGCCAGCAGTTTCTCGCTAGGAGGAAACACTGAAGCTTTCTTT,CASSFSLGGNTEAFF,few,TRBJ1-1,TRBV28,-
TGTGCCAGCAGTGGGGGGCCTCCGAACACCGGGGAGCTGTTTTTT,CASSGGPPNTGELFF,few,TRBJ2-2,TRBV28,-
TGTGCCAGCATCCTCGACAGGGAGGAGGATCAGCCCCAGCATTTT,CASILDREEDQPQHF,-,TRBJ1-5,TRBV28,TRBD1
TGCAGCGTTGAATTTATCGAAAGGTTGACTGAAGCTTTCTTT,CSVEFIERLTEAFF,few,TRBJ1-1,TRBV29-1,-
TGCGCCAGCAGCTTGCCTAGCGGGGGAGGTGTGCACGAGCAGTACTTC,CASSLPSGGGVHEQYF,many,TRBJ2-7,TRBV5-1,TRBD2
TGTGCCAGCAGGGGCTCCTATAATTCACCCCTCCACTTT,CASRGSYNSPLHF,many,TRBJ1-6,TRBV6-2/TRBV6-3,-
TGTGCCAGCAGTTACCTGCGGACAGGGTGGGATGAGCAGTTCTTC,CASSYLRTGWDEQFF,few,TRBJ2-1,TRBV6-5,TRBD1
TGTGCCAGCAGCCAAGATCCTAGCGGGAGGGGATCCTACGAGCAGTACTTC,CASSQDPSGRGSYEQYF,many,TRBJ2-7,TRBV4-2,TRBD2
TGCAGCGGTCTCTTAGCGAATAACAATGAGCAGTTCTTC,CSGLLANNNEQFF,-,TRBJ2-1,TRBV29-1,-
TGTGCCAGTAGTACCCCCCTATTACAGGGAAGGAGAGACTACACCTTC,CASSTPLLQGRRDYTF,medium-sized,TRBJ1-2,TRBV19,-
TGTGCCATCAGTGAACGACAGGGTATCAAGCAGTATTTT,CAISERQGIKQYF,-,TRBJ2-3,TRBV10-3,TRBD1
TGTGCCAGCAGCTTTGGGCCAGGCGGCCACCAGGGGTATGGCTACACCTTC,CASSFGPGGHQGYGYTF,many,TRBJ1-2,TRBV11-2,-
TGTGCCAGCACAGCGGGAGGGCTCACAGATACGCAGTATTTT,CASTAGGLTDTQYF,-,TRBJ2-3,TRBV11-2,TRBD2
TGTGCCAGCAGTCCCCCGCGGGCTAGCGGGAGAGGGAAGGAGCAGTACTTC,CASSPPRASGRGKEQYF,many,TRBJ2-7,TRBV12-3/TRBV12-4,TRBD2
TGTGCCAGCAGCTTGCCATCCTACAATGAGCAGTTCTTC,CASSLPSYNEQFF,-,TRBJ2-1,TRBV5-5,-
TGCAGTGCTAGAGAACTAGCGGGGGGGCACTACAATGAGCAGTTCTTC,CSARELAGGHYNEQFF,few,TRBJ2-1,TRBV20-1,TRBD2
TGTGCCAGCAGTTACCAGAACACCATATATTTT,CASSYQNTIYF,few,TRBJ1-3,TRBV6-5,-
TGCAGTGCTAGAGATGGGTCCTACGAGCAGTACTTC,CSARDGSYEQYF,few,TRBJ2-7,TRBV20-1,-
TGCGCCAGCAGCTTGGAGGCTCAGACCTACGAGCAGTACTTC,CASSLEAQTYEQYF,few,TRBJ2-7,TRBV5-1,-
TGCGCCAGCAGCTTGGTCGGGGGGTCGGGGACCTACGAGCAGTACTTC,CASSLVGGSGTYEQYF,few,TRBJ2-7,TRBV5-1,TRBD2
TGTGCCAGCACCTCGCCCGTAGACAATGAGCAGTTCTTC,CASTSPVDNEQFF,-,TRBJ2-1,TRBV6-2/TRBV6-3,-
TGTGCCAGCAGCCAAAATACCGGAGGCGGAAACACCATATATTTT,CASSQNTGGGNTIYF,-,TRBJ1-3,TRBV3-1,-
TGTGCCAGCAGTCGCCGGGACAGTGCTGGCTACACCTTC,CASSRRDSAGYTF,few,TRBJ1-2,TRBV3-1,TRBD1
TGTGCCATCAGTGAGAGGATTTACGAGCAGTACTTC,CAISERIYEQYF,few,TRBJ2-7,TRBV10-3,-
TGTGCCAGCAGCCACCGACAGGGCGATAATTCACCCCTCCACTTT,CASSHRQGDNSPLHF,few,TRBJ1-6,TRBV4-2,TRBD1
TGTGCCAGCAGTTTAAGGACAGCCGGGAATTCACCCCTCCACTTT,CASSLRTAGNSPLHF,-,TRBJ1-6,TRBV12-3/TRBV12-4,-
TGTGCCAGTAGTATTGGTAGGGACTCTGGGGCCAACGTCCTGACTTTC,CASSIGRDSGANVLTF,-,TRBJ2-6,TRBV19,-
TGTGCCAGCAGCCCCCCCGGACTGGGGGCGGACTATGGCTACACCTTC,CASSPPGLGADYGYTF,-,TRBJ1-2,TRBV7-9,-
TGTGCCAGCAGTGATGTGGCTTGGGCGGGGGAAGATACGCAGTATTTT,CASSDVAWAGEDTQYF,few,TRBJ2-3,TRBV25-1,TRBD2
TGCAGTGCTAATCTACTTACAAACAGGCCCCACGACGAAGATACGCAGTATTTT,CSANLLTNRPHDEDTQYF,-,TRBJ2-3,TRBV20-1,-
TGCGCCAGCAGCCACCAGGATAACTATGGCTACACCTTC,CASSHQDNYGYTF,many,TRBJ1-2,TRBV4-1,-
TGTGCCAGCAGCGTAGAACGGGACAGAGGTAATGAGCAGTTCTTC,CASSVERDRGNEQFF,few,TRBJ2-1,TRBV9,TRBD1
TGTGCCAGCAGCTTAATGGGCGTTAACACCGGGGAGCTGTTTTTT,CASSLMGVNTGELFF,few,TRBJ2-2,TRBV7-6,-
TGCAGTGCTCCGATCGACAGGACCCAGTACTTC,CSAPIDRTQYF,few,TRBJ2-5,TRBV20-1,-
TGTGCCAGCGCCGATACAGGGGAAAGATCACCCCTCCACTTT,CASADTGERSPLHF,few,TRBJ1-6,TRBV25-1,TRBD1